This is a list of T cell receptor beta chains from one sample in a study of T-cell reconstitution after alpha-beta-depleted transplantation in children. TCRdb re-analysed the PCR reads in MiXCR, keeping a single row per CDR3 protein. The sample contains 490,000 or so distinct CDR3 sequences, more than 9% of which appear only once. Material: PBMCs, obtained before TCRalphabeta/CD19-depleted stem cell transplant. The receptors shown here come from a child aged 2 to 15 with inherited bone marrow failure, due to receive a stem cell transplant. CDR3s include the opening cysteine and the closing phenylalanine or tryptophan. The order of the fields is V gene, J gene, clone size, D gene, CDR3 protein, CDR3 DNA. A D gene is named only where the DNA matches it firmly. The listing skips clone size in some rows; elsewhere it reads once, few, many or a size class.

>TRBV9|TRBJ1-4|many|.
CASSVGVAEKLFF
TGTGCCAGCAGCGTTGGCGTAGCCGAAAAACTGTTTTTT
>TRBV28|TRBJ2-7|many|TRBD2
CASTPPGGGLHEQYF
TGTGCCAGCACCCCACCAGGCGGGGGGCTCCACGAGCAGTACTTC
>TRBV6-1|TRBJ2-7|many|.
CASSEPPGAGYEQYF
TGTGCCAGCAGTGAGCCCCCCGGGGCAGGGTACGAGCAGTACTTC
>TRBV6-1|TRBJ2-2|few|.
CANIDSEGERTGELFF
TGTGCCAATATCGACAGTGAGGGGGAAAGAACCGGGGAGCTGTTTTTT
>TRBV11-2|TRBJ2-5|many|.
CASKANGLQETQYF
TGTGCCAGTAAAGCTAACGGACTCCAAGAGACCCAGTACTTC
>TRBV5-1|TRBJ1-1|many|TRBD1
CASYQTGGNTEAFF
TGCGCCAGCTATCAGACAGGGGGCAACACTGAAGCTTTCTTT
>TRBV6-1|TRBJ2-3|many|TRBD2
CASTLAGSDTQYF
TGTGCCAGCACGCTAGCGGGATCAGATACGCAGTATTTT
>TRBV24-1|TRBJ2-3|.|.
CATSDPVKAASTDTQYF
TGTGCCACCAGTGACCCGGTCAAGGCGGCTAGCACAGATACGCAGTATTTT
>TRBV12-3/TRBV12-4|TRBJ2-1|few|.
CASSFKYPEQFF
TGTGCCAGCAGTTTTAAGTACCCTGAGCAGTTCTTC
>TRBV7-8|TRBJ2-7|many|TRBD2
CASSLGTSGTGDPYEQYF
TGTGCCAGCAGCTTAGGGACTAGCGGGACCGGAGACCCCTACGAGCAGTACTTC
>TRBV3-1|TRBJ2-3|many|TRBD2
CASSLGLAGGLSDTQYF
TGTGCCAGCAGCCTGGGACTAGCGGGAGGGCTGTCAGATACGCAGTATTTT
>TRBV28|TRBJ2-3|many|TRBD1
CASSFPLDRGGDTQYF
TGTGCCAGCAGTTTCCCTTTGGACAGGGGCGGGGATACGCAGTATTTT
>TRBV6-5|TRBJ1-3|many|.
CASSYIGALGNTIYF
TGTGCCAGCAGTTACATAGGGGCACTGGGAAACACCATATATTTT
>TRBV12-3/TRBV12-4|TRBJ2-7|.|.
CASSLEGGTIWYEQYF
TGTGCCAGCAGTTTAGAGGGGGGGACTATCTGGTACGAGCAGTACTTC
>TRBV12-3/TRBV12-4|TRBJ2-5|many|TRBD1
CASSIRDREGTQYF
TGTGCCAGCAGTATCCGGGACAGAGAGGGGACCCAGTACTTC
>TRBV7-9|TRBJ2-2|.|.
CASSLVPGGEAGELFF
TGTGCCAGCAGCTTAGTTCCCGGGGGCGAGGCCGGGGAGCTGTTTTTT
>TRBV15|TRBJ2-2|many|TRBD2
CATTTGGRDTGELFF
TGTGCCACCACCACGGGAGGGAGGGACACCGGGGAGCTGTTTTTT
>TRBV7-2|TRBJ2-3|many|.
CASSDLLQDTQYF
TGTGCCAGCAGCGATCTTCTACAGGATACGCAGTATTTT
>TRBV27|TRBJ2-2|.|.
CASRNYKGTHTGELFF
TGTGCCAGCAGAAATTATAAGGGAACCCACACCGGGGAGCTGTTTTTT
>TRBV6-1|TRBJ1-5|many|.
CASSGLRTADQPQHF
TGTGCCAGCAGTGGCCTTCGGACTGCAGATCAGCCCCAGCATTTT
>TRBV27|TRBJ2-5|many|.
CASSPLGLKGQETQYF
TGTGCCAGCAGTCCGCTAGGACTTAAAGGGCAGGAGACCCAGTACTTC
>TRBV5-1|TRBJ1-6|many|.
CASSWDGGFYNSPLHF
TGCGCCAGCAGCTGGGACGGCGGATTCTATAATTCACCCCTCCACTTT
>TRBV7-9|TRBJ2-2|many|.
CASSLGQEHNTGELFF
TGTGCCAGCAGCTTAGGACAGGAGCACAACACCGGGGAGCTGTTTTTT
>TRBV19|TRBJ2-2|many|TRBD2
CASSERWLAGNIANTGELFF
TGTGCCAGTAGTGAGAGGTGGCTAGCGGGAAACATCGCGAACACCGGGGAGCTGTTTTTT
>TRBV20-1|TRBJ2-3|few|.
CSATRGVPDTQYF
TGCAGTGCTACCAGGGGAGTGCCAGATACGCAGTATTTT
>TRBV19|TRBJ2-1|few|.
CASSRAGGNEQFF
TGTGCCAGTAGTAGGGCAGGGGGGAATGAGCAGTTCTTC
>TRBV5-6|TRBJ2-7|.|.
CASSGGMGAYEQYF
TGTGCCAGCAGCGGGGGGATGGGGGCGTACGAGCAGTACTTC
>TRBV12-3/TRBV12-4|TRBJ1-1|many|.
CASSLMARQNTEAFF
TGTGCCAGCAGTTTGATGGCCAGGCAGAACACTGAAGCTTTCTTT
>TRBV9|TRBJ2-7|many|TRBD2
CASSAGTSGSSPYEQYF
TGTGCCAGCAGCGCCGGGACTAGCGGGAGTAGCCCCTACGAGCAGTACTTC
>TRBV20-1|TRBJ1-6|.|.
CSARDQAGVIWDSPLHF
TGCAGTGCTAGAGATCAAGCGGGAGTAATTTGGGATTCACCCCTCCACTTT
>TRBV7-6|TRBJ2-2|many|.
CASSFRSSNQNAPGELFF
TGTGCCAGCAGCTTCAGGTCCTCGAACCAAAATGCCCCCGGGGAGCTGTTTTTT
>TRBV10-3|TRBJ2-1|many|.
CAISAPGIEQFF
TGTGCCATCAGTGCCCCTGGAATTGAGCAGTTCTTC
>TRBV4-3|TRBJ2-3|many|TRBD2
CASSQDNGGRAGDTQYF
TGCGCCAGCAGCCAAGATAATGGCGGGAGGGCCGGAGATACGCAGTATTTT